This T cell receptor beta chain emerged from a study of cytomegalovirus exposure and HLA in healthy donors. Study-wide results and limits: Clonal expansion was found to be greater in HLA-associated TCR beta chains than in equally common others in a later analysis. Reported results showed that the classifier diagnosed cytomegalovirus status with high specificity and sensitivity. Researchers reported in a later analysis that common viral pathogens appeared linked to several top clusters. Overall, roughly 170 TCR beta chains were annotated as cytomegalovirus-associated.

As to this clone: The antigen is unknown.

CDR3 length: 13 residues. The J segment lost 3 bases and the V segment lost 3 bases, leaving 0 bases of the junction unmatched. CDR1 and CDR2 from the germline V gene are SGHTA and FQGNSA. Primers for the PCR totalled 60 Vbeta and 13 Jbeta. Only in-frame clones appear in the TCRdb table, and some are missing; sequencing was by immunoSEQ multiplex PCR. Here the sample spans approximately 110,000 clones, 55% to 75% being singletons. The source of this sequence is a man between 25 and 39 years old in good health and CMV-seropositive. The sequencing sample was made of PBMCs. This chain links TRBV7-2 with TRBJ2-3; the match to TRBD2 covers 7 bases. The CDR3 DNA reads as TGTGCCAGCAGCTTCGGGGGGACAGATACGCAGTATTTT. It translates to CASSFGGTDTQYF.